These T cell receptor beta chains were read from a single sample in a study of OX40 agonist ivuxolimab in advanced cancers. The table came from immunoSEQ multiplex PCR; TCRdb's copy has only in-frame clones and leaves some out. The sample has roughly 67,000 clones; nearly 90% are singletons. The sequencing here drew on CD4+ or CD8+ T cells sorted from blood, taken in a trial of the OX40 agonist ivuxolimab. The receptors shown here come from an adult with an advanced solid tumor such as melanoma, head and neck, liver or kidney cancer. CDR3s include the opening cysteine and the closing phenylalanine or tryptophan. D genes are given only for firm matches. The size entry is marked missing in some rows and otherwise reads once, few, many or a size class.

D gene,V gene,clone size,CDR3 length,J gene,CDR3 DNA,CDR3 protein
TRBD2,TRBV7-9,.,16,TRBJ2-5,TGTGCCAGCAGCTTCAGCGGGAGCGGAGAACGAGAGACCCAGTACTTC,CASSFSGSGERETQYF
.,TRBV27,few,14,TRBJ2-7,TGTGCCAGCAGCTTAACAAGGGACCCCTACGAGCAGTACTTC,CASSLTRDPYEQYF
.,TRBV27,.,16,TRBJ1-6,TGTGCCAGCAGTTTAGGCGGCAGGGCGAGAAATTCACCCCTCCACTTT,CASSLGGRARNSPLHF
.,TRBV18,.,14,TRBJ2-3,TGTGCCAGCTCACCACAGGGACGCGCAGATACGCAGTATTTT,CASSPQGRADTQYF
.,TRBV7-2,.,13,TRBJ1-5,TGTGCCAGCAGCTTAAGTCCGAATCAGCCCCAGCATTTT,CASSLSPNQPQHF
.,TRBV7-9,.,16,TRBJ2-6,TGTGCCAGCAGCTGGATCGGGGCGTCTGGGGCCAACGTCCTGACTTTC,CASSWIGASGANVLTF
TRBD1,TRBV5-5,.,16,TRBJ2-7,TGTGCCAGCAGCTCCATACCGGGACAGGGGACCTACGAGCAGTACTTC,CASSSIPGQGTYEQYF
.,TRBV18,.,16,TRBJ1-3,TGTGCCAGCTCACCACCAAAAGGGAGCTCTGGAAACACCATATATTTT,CASSPPKGSSGNTIYF
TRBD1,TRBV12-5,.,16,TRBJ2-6,TGTGCTAGTGGTTTGAGACAGGGTGTTGGGGCCAACGTCCTGACTTTC,CASGLRQGVGANVLTF
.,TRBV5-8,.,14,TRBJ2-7,TGTGCCAGCAGCCATGGAGACGGACCCTACGAGCAGTACTTC,CASSHGDGPYEQYF
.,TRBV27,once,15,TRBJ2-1,TGTGCCAGCAGTTTTTATCCAGAGGGCTACAATGAGCAGTTCTTC,CASSFYPEGYNEQFF
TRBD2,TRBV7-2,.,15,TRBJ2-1,TGTGCCAGCAGCTTATCTAGCGGGAGCCTCAATGAGCAGTTCTTC,CASSLSSGSLNEQFF
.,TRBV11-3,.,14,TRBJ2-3,TGTGCCAGCTCCCTGGACCGCAGCACAGATACGCAGTATTTT,CASSLDRSTDTQYF
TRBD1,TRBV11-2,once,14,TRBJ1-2,TGTGCCAGCAGCATCCAACAGGGGGCGGGTGGCTACACCTTC,CASSIQQGAGGYTF
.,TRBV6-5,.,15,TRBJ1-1,TGTGCCAGCACCCCACAACCAGGGATGAACACTGAAGCTTTCTTT,CASTPQPGMNTEAFF
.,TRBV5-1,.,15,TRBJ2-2,TGCGCCAGCAGCTTGGAGGCAACGAACACCGGGGAGCTGTTTTTT,CASSLEATNTGELFF
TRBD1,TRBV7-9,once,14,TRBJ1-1,TGTGCCAGCAGAACAGGGGGCGGGAACACTGAAGCTTTCTTT,CASRTGGGNTEAFF
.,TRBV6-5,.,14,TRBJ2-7,TGTGCCAGCTCCTCAACAAGGGAGACCTACGAGCAGTACTTC,CASSSTRETYEQYF
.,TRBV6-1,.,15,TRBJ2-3,TGTGCCAGCAGTGTTGGGACCCACAGCACAGATACGCAGTATTTT,CASSVGTHSTDTQYF
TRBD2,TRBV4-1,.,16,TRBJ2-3,TGCGCCAGCAGTCCTATGGCGGGAGGGGGCACAGATACGCAGTATTTT,CASSPMAGGGTDTQYF
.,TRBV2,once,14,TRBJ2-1,TGTGCCAGCAGTGAGGACTACTTTTTAAATGAGCAGTTCTTC,CASSEDYFLNEQFF
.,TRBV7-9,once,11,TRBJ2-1,TGTGCCAGCAGCTTCCTCAATGAGCAGTTCTTC,CASSFLNEQFF
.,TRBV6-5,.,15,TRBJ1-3,TGTGCCAGCAGTTATCGGGCCCTAGGCGGAAACACCATATATTTT,CASSYRALGGNTIYF
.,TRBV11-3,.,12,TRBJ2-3,TGTGCCAGCAGCCCTCAGCAAGATACGCAGTATTTT,CASSPQQDTQYF
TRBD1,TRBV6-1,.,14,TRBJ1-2,TGTGCCAGCAGTCCAGGGGGCTTGGGCTATGGCTACACCTTC,CASSPGGLGYGYTF
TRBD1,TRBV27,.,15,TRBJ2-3,TGTGCCAGCAGACCGACAGGGGGCGGCACAGATACGCAGTATTTT,CASRPTGGGTDTQYF
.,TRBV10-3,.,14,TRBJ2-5,TGTGCCATCAGTGAGACATCCTTCCTTGGGACCCAGTACTTC,CAISETSFLGTQYF
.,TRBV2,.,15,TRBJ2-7,TGTGCCAGCAGTGCCCGATATAATCTCAGGCTCGAGCAGTACTTC,CASSARYNLRLEQYF
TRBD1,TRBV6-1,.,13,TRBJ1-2,TGTGCCAGCAGTAACCGGGACAGTGATGGCTACACCTTC,CASSNRDSDGYTF